This T cell receptor delta chain was identified in a study of γδ T cells in repeated Plasmodium falciparum infection. There are a few counts of this clone. It differs at one base from a far larger clone, so likely a read error. Within the sample, other DNA sequences also encode this same CDR3. Gammadelta T cells were flow-sorted from PBMC into Vgamma9/Vdelta2+ and Vdelta2-negative populations for bulk analysis. TCRdb reanalysed the multiplex PCR reads via CATT. This sample has 45,000 to 60,000 delta-chain clones, with roughly 1.9% found just once. The CDR3 length is 21 residues. Per the germline V gene, CDR1 is TSWWSYY and CDR2 is QGS.

The TCR originated in a pool of human donors (malaria-infected and uninfected, not separated). The sequenced sample consisted of gamma-delta T cells from blood. The chain carries TRDV1 and TRDJ1; 8 bases agree with TRDD3. No J gene was available from TCRdb, and it was assigned here by a germline match of the DNA. The CDR3 here is CALGEKTYWGYYPEYTDKLIF. Here the CDR3 DNA reads TGCGCTCTTGGGGAAAAGACGTACTGGGGATACTACCCCGAGTACACCGATAAACTCATCTTT.